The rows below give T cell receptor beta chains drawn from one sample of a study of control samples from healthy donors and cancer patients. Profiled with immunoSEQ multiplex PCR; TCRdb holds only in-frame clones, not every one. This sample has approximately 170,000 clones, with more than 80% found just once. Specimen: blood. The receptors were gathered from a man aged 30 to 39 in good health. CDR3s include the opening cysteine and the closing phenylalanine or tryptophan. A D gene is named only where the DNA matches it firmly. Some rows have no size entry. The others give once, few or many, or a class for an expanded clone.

DNA: TGTGCCAGCAGCTTATCGGCGGGGGTTGAGACCCAGTACTTC
CDR3: CASSLSAGVETQYF
length: 14
J: TRBJ2-5
size: .
D: TRBD2
V: TRBV13

DNA: TGTGCCAGCAGCCCCCCGGGCCCCGAATACACCTTC
CDR3: CASSPPGPEYTF
length: 12
J: TRBJ1-2
size: .
D: .
V: TRBV7-9

DNA: TGTGCCAGTAGTGAAAGGGTGTATGGCACTGAAGCTTTCTTT
CDR3: CASSERVYGTEAFF
length: 14
J: TRBJ1-1
size: .
D: .
V: TRBV19

DNA: TGTGCCAGCAGCTCAGAAATAAGCAATGAGCAGTTCTTC
CDR3: CASSSEISNEQFF
length: 13
J: TRBJ2-1
size: .
D: .
V: TRBV7-2

DNA: TGTGCCAGCAGTTTATCCCGCGTCATCACAGATACGCAGTATTTT
CDR3: CASSLSRVITDTQYF
length: 15
J: TRBJ2-3
size: .
D: .
V: TRBV28

DNA: TGTGCCAGCTCAGGGGCCTCTGGGGCCAACGTCCTGACTTTC
CDR3: CASSGASGANVLTF
length: 14
J: TRBJ2-6
size: .
D: .
V: TRBV6-5

DNA: TGCAGTGCTAGTACTGGTGGAACCTACGAGCAGTACTTC
CDR3: CSASTGGTYEQYF
length: 13
J: TRBJ2-7
size: once
D: .
V: TRBV20-1

DNA: TGTGCCAGCAGCTCCTACCCGCGAGGGAACACTGAAGCTTTCTTT
CDR3: CASSSYPRGNTEAFF
length: 15
J: TRBJ1-1
size: .
D: .
V: TRBV5-6

DNA: TGTGCCAGTAGTATAGGGACAGGGTCGCAGCCCCAGCATTTT
CDR3: CASSIGTGSQPQHF
length: 14
J: TRBJ1-5
size: .
D: TRBD1
V: TRBV19

DNA: TGTGCCATCAGCAGAGGAGGGAGCTCCTACGAGCAGTACTTC
CDR3: CAISRGGSSYEQYF
length: 14
J: TRBJ2-7
size: .
D: .
V: TRBV10-3

DNA: TGTGCCAGCAGTCCACTGCGGAGCTCCTACAATGAGCAGTTCTTC
CDR3: CASSPLRSSYNEQFF
length: 15
J: TRBJ2-1
size: once
D: .
V: TRBV28

DNA: TGTGCCAGCAGCTTAGTACTTACAGGGGGGAAAACATCCTACAATGAGCAGTTCTTC
CDR3: CASSLVLTGGKTSYNEQFF
length: 19
J: TRBJ2-1
size: .
D: TRBD1
V: TRBV7-6

DNA: TGTGCCACCAGCAGAGAAGTGGGGACCTATGGCTACACCTTC
CDR3: CATSREVGTYGYTF
length: 14
J: TRBJ1-2
size: .
D: .
V: TRBV15

DNA: TGTGCCAGCAGCTTACCGACGCGCGAAAAACTGTTTTTT
CDR3: CASSLPTREKLFF
length: 13
J: TRBJ1-4
size: .
D: .
V: TRBV5-5

DNA: TGTGCCAGCAGCGCCACAGGAATCAATCAGCCCCAGCATTTT
CDR3: CASSATGINQPQHF
length: 14
J: TRBJ1-5
size: .
D: .
V: TRBV9

DNA: TGTGCCAGCAGCCAGCAGAGGTTAAGCGGGGCCAACGTCCTGACTTTC
CDR3: CASSQQRLSGANVLTF
length: 16
J: TRBJ2-6
size: .
D: .
V: TRBV3-1/TRBV3-2

DNA: TGTGCCAGCAGCCCCGGGCATTTTAGCACAGATACGCAGTATTTT
CDR3: CASSPGHFSTDTQYF
length: 15
J: TRBJ2-3
size: .
D: .
V: TRBV27

DNA: TGTGCCAGCAGCTTAGAGCTCAGGGGACCTTACGAGCAGTACTTC
CDR3: CASSLELRGPYEQYF
length: 15
J: TRBJ2-7
size: .
D: .
V: TRBV11-2

DNA: TGTGCCAGCAGTCCATGGCATGGACAGGTTCTTGACACTGAAGCTTTCTTT
CDR3: CASSPWHGQVLDTEAFF
length: 17
J: TRBJ1-1
size: .
D: TRBD1
V: TRBV27

DNA: TGTGCCAGTAGGGGACAAAACCAAGAGACCCAGTACTTC
CDR3: CASRGQNQETQYF
length: 13
J: TRBJ2-5
size: .
D: .
V: TRBV19

DNA: TGCAGTGCTAGATGGGGCGGCGAGCAGTACTTC
CDR3: CSARWGGEQYF
length: 11
J: TRBJ2-7
size: once
D: .
V: TRBV20-1

DNA: TGTGCCAGCAGCTCCAGTCCCGGGACGGAGTTCAACACTGAAGCTTTCTTT
CDR3: CASSSSPGTEFNTEAFF
length: 17
J: TRBJ1-1
size: .
D: .
V: TRBV7-9

DNA: TGTGCCAGCAGTGATCCGTGGAACTATGGCTACACCTTC
CDR3: CASSDPWNYGYTF
length: 13
J: TRBJ1-2
size: .
D: .
V: TRBV6-1

DNA: TGTGCCAGCAGCTTAAGGGCGGATAACTACGAGCAGTACTTC
CDR3: CASSLRADNYEQYF
length: 14
J: TRBJ2-7
size: few
D: .
V: TRBV5-8

DNA: TGTGCCAGCAGCGTAGACCTTGGACTAGCGCAGGCCCAGTACTTC
CDR3: CASSVDLGLAQAQYF
length: 15
J: TRBJ2-5
size: once
D: TRBD2
V: TRBV9

DNA: TGTGCCAGCAGTTTAGCTAGCGTCGTCATCGGTGAGCAGTTCTTC
CDR3: CASSLASVVIGEQFF
length: 15
J: TRBJ2-1
size: .
D: .
V: TRBV27

DNA: TGTGCCAGCAGTGGCGGGGGGTTAGGGGAGACCCAGTACTTC
CDR3: CASSGGGLGETQYF
length: 14
J: TRBJ2-5
size: once
D: TRBD2
V: TRBV2

DNA: TGTGCCAGCAGTTTATTGGGGGCCAAATGGGACACTGAAGCTTTCTTT
CDR3: CASSLLGAKWDTEAFF
length: 16
J: TRBJ1-1
size: .
D: .
V: TRBV28

DNA: TGTGCCACCAGCAGAGATGGAGCGGGGGGGTTCAATGAGCAGTTCTTC
CDR3: CATSRDGAGGFNEQFF
length: 16
J: TRBJ2-1
size: .
D: TRBD2
V: TRBV15

DNA: TGTGCCAGCAGGGAGAGTGGGGGAATGAACACTGAAGCTTTCTTT
CDR3: CASRESGGMNTEAFF
length: 15
J: TRBJ1-1
size: .
D: .
V: TRBV2

DNA: TGTGCCAGTAGAACGCAGGGGGGGGCGCCAACAGATACGCAGTATTTT
CDR3: CASRTQGGAPTDTQYF
length: 16
J: TRBJ2-3
size: .
D: .
V: TRBV19

DNA: TGTGCCACCAGGACACAGGGTTCCGACATTCAGTACTTC
CDR3: CATRTQGSDIQYF
length: 13
J: TRBJ2-4
size: .
D: .
V: TRBV15

DNA: TGCGCCAGCAGCTTTCAAGCGGGGAACCAGGAGACCCAGTACTTC
CDR3: CASSFQAGNQETQYF
length: 15
J: TRBJ2-5
size: .
D: TRBD2
V: TRBV4-1

DNA: TGTGCCAGCAGCTTATGGGGGGATGAGCAGTTCTTC
CDR3: CASSLWGDEQFF
length: 12
J: TRBJ2-1
size: few
D: .
V: TRBV11-2

DNA: TGTGCCAGCAGTACTTTGGACAGGGGGGCCTACGAGCAGTACTTC
CDR3: CASSTLDRGAYEQYF
length: 15
J: TRBJ2-7
size: .
D: TRBD1
V: TRBV6-5

DNA: TGCAGTGCTAGTCGACTCTATGGCTACACCTTC
CDR3: CSASRLYGYTF
length: 11
J: TRBJ1-2
size: .
D: .
V: TRBV20-1

DNA: TGCAGCGTTGAAGCGCTGGGGGCAGGGGAGCAGTACTTC
CDR3: CSVEALGAGEQYF
length: 13
J: TRBJ2-7
size: .
D: .
V: TRBV29-1

DNA: TGTGCCAGCAGTACCCCCCCGACCGCGAGCTCCTATAATTCACCCCTCCACTTT
CDR3: CASSTPPTASSYNSPLHF
length: 18
J: TRBJ1-6
size: many
D: .
V: TRBV7-8

DNA: TGTGCCTGGGGAAGGGGACAGGGAGCTTTCTTT
CDR3: CAWGRGQGAFF
length: 11
J: TRBJ1-1
size: .
D: TRBD1
V: TRBV19

DNA: TGTGCCAGCAGCCTGGGACGAATCTATGGCTACACCTTC
CDR3: CASSLGRIYGYTF
length: 13
J: TRBJ1-2
size: once
D: .
V: TRBV12-3/TRBV12-4